This T cell receptor (beta chain) was obtained from a study of cytomegalovirus exposure and HLA in healthy donors. The donors gave bone marrow, and they were healthy. The study ran its PCR with 60 Vbeta and 13 Jbeta primers. Clones were sequenced by immunoSEQ multiplex PCR, and TCRdb holds only the in-frame ones, with some missing. The table shows around 76,000 clones, with 78% occurring only once. The CDR3 has 16 residues. The trim removed 2 bases at V and 5 bases at J, leaving 12 bases unmatched. CDR1 is ENHRY and CDR2 is SYGVKD in the germline V gene. The rearrangement links TRBV10-3 to TRBJ2-7; TRBD1 agrees at 7 bases. This TCR came from a man aged 40-50 years in good health and CMV-seronegative. The sequencing input was PBMCs. The CDR3 is CAISELTGQRENEQYF. The CDR3 DNA reads as TGTGCCATCAGTGAGCTGACAGGGCAGAGGGAAAACGAGCAGTACTTC.